These 20 T cell receptor beta chains share one sample of origin, sequenced in a study of T cell responses to AZD1222 COVID-19 vaccine (dated by TCRdb to 2020 to 2023). The time point label corresponds to: baseline before first vaccination. Library preparation used the immunoSEQ multiplex PCR assay. Imported from immuneACCESS, the table was reduced by TCRdb to in-frame sequences with V and J called. These copies leave out some clones; in studies compared against another copy, an unresolved V gene accounts for under half, and the cause of the remainder is not known. Present in this sample are about 120,000 clones, 85% to 90% of which were seen just once. The ten biggest clones cover around 3.3% of the sample. This specimen consisted of peripheral blood, obtained on day 0 of AZD1222 vaccination. Receptor source: an adult in good health.

V gene TRBV6-5 combines with J gene TRBJ1-5; D is undetermined. The CDR3 consists of 15 residues. From germline, CDR1 is MNHEY and CDR2 SVGAGI. V gave up 5 bases and J gave up 5 bases, with 16 bases separating them. In DNA form, the CDR3 reads TGTGCCAGCAGTCGGGCGCGCCAAGGGCATCAGCCCCAGCATTTT. Amino acids: CASSRARQGHQPQHF.

V and J are TRBV4-3 and TRBJ1-3, with TRBD1 matching 9 bases. The V gene's germline CDR1 is LGHNA and CDR2 YSLEER. The CDR3 totals 16 residues. J lost 3 bases, V lost 1 base, and 4 bases had no gene match. The CDR3 DNA is TGCGCCAGCAGCCAAGTTGGACAGGGGTATGGAAACACCATATATTTT. Encoded protein: CASSQVGQGYGNTIYF.

The chain has TRBV6-5 and TRBJ1-6, with 10 nucleotides matching TRBD1. V was clipped by 0 bases and J by 9 bases; unmatched bases: 2. Germline V gives CDR1 MNHEY, CDR2 SVGAGI. The CDR3 consists of 15 residues. In DNA, the CDR3 is TGTGCCAGCAGTTACTCGCGGGACAGGGGTTCACCCCTCCACTTT. This codes for CASSYSRDRGSPLHF.

J is TRBJ2-6 and V is TRBV5-5; D gene unclear. This CDR3 region has 16 residues. V lost 4 bases and J 0 bases, leaving 11 bases between the germline ends. Germline CDR1 is SGHKS and CDR2 is YYEKEE (reference sequence). The chain's CDR3 is CASSQYSGSGANVLTF. CDR3 in DNA: TGTGCCAGCAGCCAATACTCAGGCTCTGGGGCCAACGTCCTGACTTTC.

The chain carries TRBV19 and TRBJ1-2, with 10 bases identical to TRBD1. The CDR3 contains 16 residues. CDR1 is LNHDA and CDR2 is SQIVND in the germline V gene (reference sequence). V dropped 6 bases and J dropped 4; count of bases not matched to a gene: 11. The CDR3 sequence: CASRPSGDRGGYGYTF. The CDR3 DNA is TGTGCCAGTAGGCCCTCCGGGGACAGGGGTGGCTATGGCTACACCTTC.

The chain is built from TRBV27 and TRBJ2-1; no clear D. Trimming took 4 bases from V and 6 from J, leaving 22 bases between them. CDR1 and CDR2 from the germline V gene are MNHEY and SMNVEV (reference sequence). This CDR3 region has 17 residues. The CDR3 DNA follows: TGTGCCAGCAGTTCGTATACGAGTGGGCACATAGGCAATGAGCAGTTCTTC. It encodes CASSSYTSGHIGNEQFF.

This CDR3 reads CASSVEGLAGGPTDTQYF. CDR3 in DNA: TGTGCCAGCAGCGTAGAGGGGCTAGCGGGGGGGCCGACAGATACGCAGTATTTT. The J gene is TRBJ2-3, the V gene TRBV9, with TRBD2 identical over 12 bases. This CDR3 contains 18 residues. The J segment lost 3 bases and the V segment lost 0 bases, leaving 8 bases of the junction unmatched. Germline V gene data show CDR1 as SGDLS and CDR2 as YYNGEE.

Comments on this clone: The junction shows a germline mismatch at one end, possibly a read error. J is TRBJ2-2 and V is TRBV3-1 (or the pseudogene TRBV3-2); 9 nucleotides align to TRBD2. Looked up from germline, CDR1 is LGHDT and CDR2 is YNNKEL (reference sequence). This CDR3 spans 16 amino acids. The CDR3 spells CASSPRTSENAGELFF. CDR3 DNA sequence: TGTGCCAGCAGCCCCCGGACTAGCGAGAACGCCGGGGAGCTGTTTTTT.

In the case of this clone: Relative to the germline gene, one junction end is altered; a read error may explain this. The chain employs TRBV6-2 or TRBV6-3 and TRBJ2-1; no reliable D call. Germline CDR1 is MNHEY and CDR2 is SVGEGT. This CDR3 has 11 residues. CDR3 sequence (DNA): TGTGCCAGCAGTTACTCCGGGCCTCCCCTCTTC. It codes for CASSYSGPPLF.

The rearrangement joins TRBV5-1 to TRBJ2-6; 7 bases are a match to TRBD2. CDR3 length equals 14 residues. Germline trimming cut 3 bases from V and 8 bases from J; bases unmatched to any gene: 5. Germline V gene data show CDR1 as SGHRS and CDR2 as YFSETQ. The CDR3 loop reads CASSSSGGTNVLTF. The CDR3 DNA reads TGCGCCAGCAGCTCCTCCGGGGGGACCAACGTCCTGACTTTC.

CDR3 amino acids: CASSAFSLATSTDTQYF. The CDR3 bases are TGTGCCAGCAGCGCCTTCTCACTAGCGACTAGCACAGATACGCAGTATTTT. The chain is built from TRBV9 and TRBJ2-3; 7 bases line up with TRBD2. Germline V gives CDR1 SGDLS, CDR2 YYNGEE. This CDR3 has 17 amino acids. Trimming removed 3 bases from V and 0 bases from J; junction bases left unmatched: 10.

The chain employs TRBV27 and TRBJ2-7, with D tentatively TRBD2 (5 bases). CDR1 is MNHEY and CDR2 is SMNVEV in the germline V gene (reference sequence). This CDR3 region has 13 residues. Trimming pared 6 bases from V and 2 bases from J, leaving 11 bases between. The CDR3 DNA follows: TGTGCCAGCAGCCCGACGGGAACCTACGAGCAGTACTTC. As protein: CASSPTGTYEQYF.

The rearrangement links TRBV5-1 to TRBJ2-3; TRBD1 is a possible D gene (5 bases). V gave up 2 bases and J gave up 2 bases, with 9 bases separating them. The CDR3 covers 14 residues. Germline V gene data show CDR1 as SGHRS and CDR2 as YFSETQ. The CDR3 loop reads CASSFARATDTQYF. The CDR3 DNA sequence: TGCGCCAGCAGCTTCGCCAGGGCCACAGATACGCAGTATTTT.

This clone was observed a single time. The CDR3 is CASRGSGTHNQPQHF. Written as DNA, the CDR3 is TGTGCCAGCAGGGGATCCGGGACACATAATCAGCCCCAGCATTTT. The rearrangement links TRBV6-5 to TRBJ1-5, with D maybe TRBD1 (6 bases). The CDR3 totals 15 residues. Looked up from germline, CDR1 is MNHEY and CDR2 is SVGAGI. With 6 bases removed from V and 4 bases from J, the gap between germline ends came to 16 bases.

The chain combines TRBV6-5 with TRBJ1-2, with D possibly matching TRBD1 (6 bases). V was pared by 7 bases and J by 0 bases, with 12 bases between. The CDR3 totals 14 residues. CDR1 is MNHEY, CDR2 SVGAGI, per germline. CDR3 sequence: CASTRDTTNYGYTF. As DNA, the CDR3 is TGTGCCAGCACCCGGGACACCACTAACTATGGCTACACCTTC.

This chain uses TRBV7-9 with TRBJ2-7; D is perhaps TRBD1 or TRBD2 (5 bases each). CDR1 SEHNR and CDR2 FQNEAQ come from the germline V gene (reference sequence). CDR3 size: 16 residues. Trimming removed 5 bases at V and 0 bases at J, with 17 bases between. CDR3 loop: CASSTSLGDSSYEQYF. The CDR3 coding sequence is TGTGCCAGCAGCACCTCACTAGGGGATAGCTCCTACGAGCAGTACTTC.

The genes are TRBV5-4 and TRBJ2-7, with 9 bases aligning to TRBD1. With V trimmed by 4 bases and J by 2 bases, 4 bases remained unmatched. The CDR3 consists of 14 residues. Germline CDR1 reads SGHNT; CDR2 reads YYREEE (reference sequence). Here the CDR3 reads CASSPGQGPYEQYF. The CDR3 nucleotides are TGTGCCAGCAGCCCCGGACAGGGGCCCTACGAGCAGTACTTC. The full variable domain, its missing parts supplied by reference TRBV5-4 and TRBJ2-7, is ETGVTQSPTHLIKTRGQQVTLRCSSQSGHNTVSWYQQALGQGPQFIFQYYREEENGRGNFPPRFSGLQFPNYSSELNVNALELDDSALYLCASSPGQGPYEQYFGPGTRLTVT.

The chain recombines TRBV6-5 with TRBJ2-7; possible D gene TRBD2, 5 bases. The CDR3 runs 15 residues. Trimming removed 7 bases at V and 0 bases at J, with 16 bases between. Per the germline V gene, CDR1 is MNHEY and CDR2 is SVGAGI. The CDR3 here is CASILSGILSYEQYF. The CDR3 coding sequence is TGTGCCAGCATTCTGTCCGGGATTCTCTCCTACGAGCAGTACTTC.

The rearrangement joins TRBV18 to TRBJ1-5, with TRBD1 as a possible D gene (5 bases). The V end lost 2 bases, the J end lost 8 bases, and 10 bases lay between the germline ends. The CDR3 contains 13 residues. Germline CDR1 reads KGHSH; CDR2 reads LQKENI. CDR3 in DNA: TGTGCCAGCTCACCAAGACAGTCAGAGCCCCAGCATTTT. Residues: CASSPRQSEPQHF. Based on the CDR3 plus reference TRBV18 and TRBJ1-5, the full variable domain is NAGVMQNPRHLVRRRGQEARLRCSPMKGHSHVYWYRQLPEEGLKFMVYLQKENIIDESGMPKERFSAEFPKEGPSILRIQQVVRGDSAAYFCASSPRQSEPQHFGDGTRLSIL.

The J gene is TRBJ2-3, the V gene TRBV5-4; 10 nucleotides agree with TRBD2. This CDR3 has 16 amino acids. Germline assignment: CDR1 SGHNT and CDR2 YYREEE (reference sequence). Unmatched junction bases numbered 5, after V lost 4 bases and J lost 0 bases. CDR3 in amino acids: CASSPGLAVSTDTQYF. The CDR3 DNA is TGTGCCAGCAGCCCAGGACTAGCGGTGAGCACAGATACGCAGTATTTT.